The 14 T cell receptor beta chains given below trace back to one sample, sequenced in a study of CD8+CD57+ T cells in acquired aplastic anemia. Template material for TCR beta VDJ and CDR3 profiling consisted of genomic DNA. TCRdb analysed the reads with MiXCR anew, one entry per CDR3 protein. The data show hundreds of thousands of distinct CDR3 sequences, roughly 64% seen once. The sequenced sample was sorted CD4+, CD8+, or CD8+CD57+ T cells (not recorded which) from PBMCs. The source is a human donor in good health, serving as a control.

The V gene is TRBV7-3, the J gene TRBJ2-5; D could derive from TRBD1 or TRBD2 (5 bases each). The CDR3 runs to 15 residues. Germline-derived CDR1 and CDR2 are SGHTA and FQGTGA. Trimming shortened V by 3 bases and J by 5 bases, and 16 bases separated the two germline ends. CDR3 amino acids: CASSFNGGHGETQYF. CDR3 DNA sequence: TGTGCCAGCAGCTTCAATGGAGGACATGGGGAGACCCAGTACTTC.

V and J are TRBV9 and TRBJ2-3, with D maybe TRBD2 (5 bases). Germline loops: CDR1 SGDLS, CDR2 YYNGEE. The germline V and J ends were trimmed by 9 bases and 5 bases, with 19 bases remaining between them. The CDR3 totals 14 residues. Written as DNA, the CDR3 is TGTGCCACCGGCCCCCACGAGGGCCAAGATACGCAGTATTTT. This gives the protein CATGPHEGQDTQYF.

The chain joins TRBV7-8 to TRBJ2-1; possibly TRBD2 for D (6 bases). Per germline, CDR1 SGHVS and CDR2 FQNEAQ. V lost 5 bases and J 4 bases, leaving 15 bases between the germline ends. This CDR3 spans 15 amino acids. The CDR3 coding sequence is TGTGCCAGCAGCGTTGTTCCAGGGACTTACAATGAGCAGTTCTTC. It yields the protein CASSVVPGTYNEQFF.

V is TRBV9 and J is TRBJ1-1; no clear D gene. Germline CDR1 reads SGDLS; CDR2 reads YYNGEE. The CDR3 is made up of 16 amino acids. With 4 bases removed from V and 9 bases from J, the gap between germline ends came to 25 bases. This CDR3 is CASSQVGYNYNYKAFF. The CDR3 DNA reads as TGTGCCAGCAGCCAAGTAGGCTATAACTATAACTACAAAGCTTTCTTT.

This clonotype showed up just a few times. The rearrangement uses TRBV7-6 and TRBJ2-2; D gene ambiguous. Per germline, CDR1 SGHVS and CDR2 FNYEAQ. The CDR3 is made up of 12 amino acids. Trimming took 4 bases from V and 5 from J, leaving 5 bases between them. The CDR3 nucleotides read TGTGCCAGCAGCTATCAAACCGGGGAGCTGTTTTTT. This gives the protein CASSYQTGELFF.

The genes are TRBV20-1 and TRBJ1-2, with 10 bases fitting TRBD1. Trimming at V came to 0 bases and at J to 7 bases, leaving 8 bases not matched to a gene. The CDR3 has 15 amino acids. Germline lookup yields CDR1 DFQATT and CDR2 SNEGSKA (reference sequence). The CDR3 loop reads CSARDSARDRGGYTF. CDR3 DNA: TGCAGTGCTAGAGATTCAGCCCGGGACAGGGGTGGCTACACCTTC.

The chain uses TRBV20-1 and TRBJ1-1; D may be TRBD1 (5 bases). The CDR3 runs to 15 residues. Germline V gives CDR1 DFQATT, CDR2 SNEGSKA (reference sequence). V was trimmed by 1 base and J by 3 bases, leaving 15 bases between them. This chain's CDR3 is CSARGWGLADTEAFF. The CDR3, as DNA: TGCAGTGCTAGAGGGTGGGGACTAGCGGACACTGAAGCTTTCTTT.

In nucleotides, the CDR3 is TGCAGTGCCCCGGATACGAACACTGAAGCTTTCTTT. This encodes CSAPDTNTEAFF. The rearrangement uses TRBV20-1 and TRBJ1-1; D gene unclear. CDR1 and CDR2 (germline): DFQATT, SNEGSKA (reference sequence). Trimming removed 6 bases from V and 1 base from J, with 9 bases in between. The CDR3 consists of 12 residues.

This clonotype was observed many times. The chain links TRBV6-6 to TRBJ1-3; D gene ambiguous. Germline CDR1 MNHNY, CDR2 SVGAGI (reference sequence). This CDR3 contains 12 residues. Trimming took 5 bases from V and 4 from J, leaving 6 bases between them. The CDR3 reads CASSLRGNTIYF. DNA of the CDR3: TGTGCCAGCAGTCTAAGGGGAAACACCATATATTTT.

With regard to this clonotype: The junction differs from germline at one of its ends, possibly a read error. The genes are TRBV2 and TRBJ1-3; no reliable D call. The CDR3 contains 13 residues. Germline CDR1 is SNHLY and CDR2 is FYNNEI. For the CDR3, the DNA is TGTGCCAGCAGCGCCAACCCCGCAAACACCGGGGATTTT. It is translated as CASSANPANTGDF.

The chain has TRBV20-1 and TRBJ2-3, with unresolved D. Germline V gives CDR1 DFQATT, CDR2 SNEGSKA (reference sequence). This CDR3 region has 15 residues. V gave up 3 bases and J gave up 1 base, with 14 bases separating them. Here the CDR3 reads CSASGQSRGTDTQYF. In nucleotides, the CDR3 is TGCAGTGCTAGTGGTCAGAGCAGAGGCACAGATACGCAGTATTTT.

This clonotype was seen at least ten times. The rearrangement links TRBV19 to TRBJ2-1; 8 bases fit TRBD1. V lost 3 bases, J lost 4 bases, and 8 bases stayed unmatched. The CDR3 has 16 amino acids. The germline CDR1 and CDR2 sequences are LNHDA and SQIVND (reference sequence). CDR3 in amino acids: CASSIRGQVIYNEQFF. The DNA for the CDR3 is TGTGCCAGTAGTATTCGGGGACAGGTGATTTACAATGAGCAGTTCTTC.

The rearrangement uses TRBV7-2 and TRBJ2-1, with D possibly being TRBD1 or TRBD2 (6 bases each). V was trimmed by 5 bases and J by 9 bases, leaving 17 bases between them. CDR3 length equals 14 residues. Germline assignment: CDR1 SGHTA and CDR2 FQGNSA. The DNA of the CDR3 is TGTGCCAGCAGCACAGGGAGGACCTCCACTGAGCAGTTCTTC. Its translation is CASSTGRTSTEQFF.

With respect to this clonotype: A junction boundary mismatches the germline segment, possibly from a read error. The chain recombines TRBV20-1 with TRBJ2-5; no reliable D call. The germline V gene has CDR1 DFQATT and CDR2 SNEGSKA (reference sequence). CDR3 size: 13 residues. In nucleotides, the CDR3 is TGCAGTGCCAGAGTGATTGGTAGAAGGGCCCAGTACTTC. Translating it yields CSARVIGRRAQYF.